Sequencing of this TCR beta chain was carried out in a study of blood T cells in healthy people across ages. For the second PCR, which ran for 7 to 11 cycles, a sample-barcoded 5' primer and a J-beta primer mix were used. MiXCR, applied by TCRdb to the 5' RACE reads, yields one record per CDR3 protein. The repertoire consists of about 680,000 distinct CDR3 sequences, with around 49% occurring once and the leading ten covering 25% to 35%. Points from the study as a whole: Naive T cell percentage showed a strong correlation with TCR beta diversity. Estimated diversity across one million T cells was deemed an underestimate.

As for this clonotype: Its antigen is currently unknown.

There are 12 residues in the CDR3. Trimming stripped 7 bases from V and 5 bases from J, with 13 bases between. CDR1 is SQVTM and CDR2 is ANQGSEA in the germline V gene. Sample: blood. The clonotype originates from a woman in her fifties or sixties in good health. The gene calls are TRBV29-1 and TRBJ2-3, with a possible D match to TRBD2 (6 bases). The CDR3: CSGGDGIDTQYF. CDR3 sequence (DNA): TGCAGCGGGGGGGACGGCATAGATACGCAGTATTTT.